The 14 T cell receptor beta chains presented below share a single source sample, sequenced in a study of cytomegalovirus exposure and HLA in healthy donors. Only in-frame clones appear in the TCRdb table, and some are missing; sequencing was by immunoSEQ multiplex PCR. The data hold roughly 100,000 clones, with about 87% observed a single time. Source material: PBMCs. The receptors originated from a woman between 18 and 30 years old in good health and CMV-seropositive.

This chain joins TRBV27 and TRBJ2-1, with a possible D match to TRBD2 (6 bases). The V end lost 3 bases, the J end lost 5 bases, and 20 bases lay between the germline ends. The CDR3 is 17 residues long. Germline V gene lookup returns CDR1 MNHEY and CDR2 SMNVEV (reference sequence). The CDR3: CASSFLLGPLANNEQFF. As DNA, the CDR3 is TGTGCCAGCAGTTTTTTGCTCGGCCCTCTAGCGAACAATGAGCAGTTCTTC.

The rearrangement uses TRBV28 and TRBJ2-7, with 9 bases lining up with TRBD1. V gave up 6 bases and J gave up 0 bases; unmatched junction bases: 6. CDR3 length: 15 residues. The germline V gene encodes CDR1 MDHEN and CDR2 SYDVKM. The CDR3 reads CASSGGDRVSYEQYF. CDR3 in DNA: TGTGCCAGCAGCGGCGGGGACAGGGTCTCCTACGAGCAGTACTTC.

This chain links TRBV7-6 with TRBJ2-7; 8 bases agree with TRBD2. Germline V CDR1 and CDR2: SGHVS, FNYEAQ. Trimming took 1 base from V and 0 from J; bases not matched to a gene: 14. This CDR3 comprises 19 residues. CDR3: CASSLVARRGVLSSYEQYF. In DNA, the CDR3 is TGTGCCAGCAGCTTAGTGGCTCGGCGGGGGGTCCTGAGCTCCTACGAGCAGTACTTC.

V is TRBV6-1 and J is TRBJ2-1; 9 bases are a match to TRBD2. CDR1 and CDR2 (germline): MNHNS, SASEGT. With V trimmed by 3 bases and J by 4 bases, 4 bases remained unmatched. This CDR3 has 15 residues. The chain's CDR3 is CASSEGLAGYNEQFF. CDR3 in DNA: TGTGCCAGCAGTGAGGGGCTAGCGGGGTACAATGAGCAGTTCTTC.

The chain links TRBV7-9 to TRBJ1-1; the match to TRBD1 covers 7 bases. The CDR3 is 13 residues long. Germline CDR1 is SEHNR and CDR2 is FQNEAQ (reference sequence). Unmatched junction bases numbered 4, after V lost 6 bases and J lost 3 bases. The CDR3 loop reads CASSTRGDTEAFF. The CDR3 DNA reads TGTGCCAGCAGTACCAGGGGGGACACTGAAGCTTTCTTT.

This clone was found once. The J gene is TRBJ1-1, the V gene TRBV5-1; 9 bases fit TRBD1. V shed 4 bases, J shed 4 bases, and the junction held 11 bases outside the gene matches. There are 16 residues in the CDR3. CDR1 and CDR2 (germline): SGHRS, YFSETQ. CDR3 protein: CASSPGTGIGGTEAFF. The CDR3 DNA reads TGCGCCAGCAGCCCCGGGACAGGGATTGGGGGCACTGAAGCTTTCTTT.

The CDR3 DNA reads as TGCGCCAGCAGCTTGGAAGCGGGGTCGAACACTGAAGCTTTCTTT. Residues: CASSLEAGSNTEAFF. This chain joins TRBV5-1 and TRBJ1-1; D is ambiguous. Germline values: CDR1 SGHRS, CDR2 YFSETQ. The CDR3 extends over 15 amino acids. The V and J ends lost 0 bases and 1 base respectively, with 10 bases between them. The full variable domain, completed using reference TRBV5-1 and TRBJ1-1, is KAGVTQTPRYLIKTRGQQVTLSCSPISGHRSVSWYQQTPGQGLQFLFEYFSETQRNKGNFPGRFSGRQFSNSRSEMNVSTLELGDSALYLCASSLEAGSNTEAFFGQGTRLTVV.

For the CDR3, the DNA is TGTGCCAGCAGCGTCGGGACTAGCGAGTACAATGAGCAGTTCTTC. Its protein product is CASSVGTSEYNEQFF. V and J are TRBV9 and TRBJ2-1, with 10 bases lining up with TRBD2. The ends lost 2 bases at V and 4 bases at J; junction bases unmatched: 3. The CDR3 runs 15 residues. Germline CDR1 is SGDLS and CDR2 is YYNGEE.

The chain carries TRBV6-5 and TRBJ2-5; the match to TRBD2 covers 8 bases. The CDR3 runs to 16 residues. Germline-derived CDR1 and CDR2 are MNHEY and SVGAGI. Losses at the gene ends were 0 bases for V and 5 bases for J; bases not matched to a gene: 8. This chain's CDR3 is CASSYSILAVVETQYF. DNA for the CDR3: TGTGCCAGCAGTTACTCGATACTAGCGGTGGTGGAGACCCAGTACTTC.

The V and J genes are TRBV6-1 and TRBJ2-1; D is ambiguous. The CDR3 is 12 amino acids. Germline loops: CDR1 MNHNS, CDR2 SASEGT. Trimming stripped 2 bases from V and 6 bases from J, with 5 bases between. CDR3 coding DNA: TGTGCCAGCAGTGAATCGGGCAATGAGCAGTTCTTC. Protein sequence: CASSESGNEQFF.

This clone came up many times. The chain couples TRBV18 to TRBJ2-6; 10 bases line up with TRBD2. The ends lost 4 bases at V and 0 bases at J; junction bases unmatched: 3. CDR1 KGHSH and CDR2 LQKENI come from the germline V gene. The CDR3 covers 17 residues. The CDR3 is CASSLLAGNSGANVLTF. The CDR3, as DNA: TGTGCCAGCTCACTACTAGCGGGAAACTCTGGGGCCAACGTCCTGACTTTC.

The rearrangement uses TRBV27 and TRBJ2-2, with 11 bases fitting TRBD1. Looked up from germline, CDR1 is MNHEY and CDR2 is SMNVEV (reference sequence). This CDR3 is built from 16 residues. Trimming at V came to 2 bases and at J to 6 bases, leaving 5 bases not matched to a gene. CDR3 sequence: CASSLIPGQGAGELFF. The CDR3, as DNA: TGTGCCAGCAGTTTAATTCCGGGACAGGGGGCCGGGGAGCTGTTTTTT.

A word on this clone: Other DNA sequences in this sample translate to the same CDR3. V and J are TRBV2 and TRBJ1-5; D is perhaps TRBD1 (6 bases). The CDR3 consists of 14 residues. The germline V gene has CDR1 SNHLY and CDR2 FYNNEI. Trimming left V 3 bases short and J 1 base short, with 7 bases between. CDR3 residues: CASSEQGSNQPQHF. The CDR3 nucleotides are TGTGCCAGCAGTGAGCAGGGGAGCAATCAGCCCCAGCATTTT.

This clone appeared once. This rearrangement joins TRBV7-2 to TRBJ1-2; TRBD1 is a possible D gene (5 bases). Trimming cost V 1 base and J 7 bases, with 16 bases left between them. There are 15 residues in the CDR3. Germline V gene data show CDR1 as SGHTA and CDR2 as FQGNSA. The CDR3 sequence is CASSLGRGNPAGYTF. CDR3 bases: TGTGCCAGCAGCTTAGGGAGGGGCAATCCTGCTGGCTACACCTTC.